This is a list of T cell receptor beta chains from one sample in a study of CD8 T cells in ankylosing spondylitis. In TCRdb, the 5' RACE reads were re-called with MiXCR into one record per CDR3 protein. The table has under 550,000 distinct CDR3 sequences, approximately 26% seen once. The sample taken for sequencing was blood, either unsorted or a sorted T cell fraction (not recorded which). All receptors come from a male donor with ankylosing spondylitis. Each CDR3 is given with its conserved first and last residue. D genes are given only for firm matches.

NA | TRBV28 | CASSGTVVSNTGELFF
TRBD1 | TRBV11-2 | CASSARRGLGGELFF
TRBD1 | TRBV10-1 | CASANITGTGQVNEQFF
NA | TRBV5-1 | CASSLGTSSGELFF
NA | TRBV3-1 | CASTPGLTAANEKLFF
NA | TRBV11-2 | CASSLVLFRGTEAFF
TRBD2 | TRBV20-1 | CSAQITRETGELFF
TRBD2 | TRBV5-1 | CASSRTSGSETQYF
NA | TRBV5-5 | CASSLGGAATNEKLFF
NA | TRBV9 | CASSVNSYNEQFF
TRBD2 | TRBV11-2 | CASTLTGTSGRVRVTGELFF
NA | TRBV3-1 | CASSQGPEGANVLTF
NA | TRBV12-3/TRBV12-4 | CASTPEGGTTDTQYF
NA | TRBV7-9 | CASSLAADLNQPQHF
NA | TRBV29-1 | CSVVGGDPEAFF
NA | TRBV20-1 | CSAREGSGRNTGELFF
NA | TRBV12-3/TRBV12-4 | CASSLGGQNSPLHF
NA | TRBV7-9 | CASSLLVEQFF
NA | TRBV6-1 | CASTRTAEVYGYTF
NA | TRBV10-3 | CAIRGVTGELFF
TRBD2 | TRBV7-2 | CASSFSGSDTDTQYF
NA | TRBV7-9 | CASSLGTRSPLHF
NA | TRBV11-2 | CASSLSHGSYNEQFF
TRBD1 | TRBV6-2/TRBV6-3 | CASSSPSVGTGAGYTF
NA | TRBV20-1 | CSASFREEQFF
NA | TRBV3-1 | CASSQDSPHGETQYF
TRBD2 | TRBV12-3/TRBV12-4 | CASSPALAGVSDTQYF
TRBD2 | TRBV5-1 | CASRSGGTGANVLTF
NA | TRBV5-1 | CASSLAGGDSNQPQHF
NA | TRBV7-8 | CASSLAGDYNYGYTF
TRBD1 | TRBV12-3/TRBV12-4 | CASSTDRQQFF
TRBD1 | TRBV29-1 | CSVTGTGDTQYF
TRBD2 | TRBV20-1 | CSASKAGGGYNEQFF
TRBD2 | TRBV10-3 | CAITPGLAGAAGANVLTF
TRBD1 | TRBV11-2 | CASGQGSNQPQHF
NA | TRBV5-4 | CASSLPFSTGYTF
NA | TRBV30 | CAWSSSAVGEQFF
NA | TRBV2 | CASSELGATGELFF
TRBD2 | TRBV4-1 | CASSRGGLASLGNEQFF
NA | TRBV7-9 | CASSLTANEQFF
NA | TRBV7-8 | CASSLGTGAQPQHF
TRBD2 | TRBV12-3/TRBV12-4 | CASSLAGGASEQYF
NA | TRBV20-1 | CRGADTQYF
TRBD1 | TRBV7-8 | CASSAPGQGGNQPQHF